These 18 T cell receptor beta chains share one sample of origin, sequenced in a study of metastatic and nonmetastatic thyroid tumors. With MiXCR, TCRdb reprocessed the PCR reads. Found here are about 43,000 clones, approximately 3% of them singletons; the top ten hold 9.5% to 10%. None of the patients had undergone any treatment ahead of thyroid surgery. Sequences were obtained from blood. The source of these receptors is a female donor with papillary thyroid cancer or a benign thyroid nodule (not recorded which). Some clones in this sample may be carry-over from other donors' samples.

The sample holds a few counts of this clone. One junction end does not reproduce the germline sequence, and a read error may be involved. This sequence joins TRBV6-2 or TRBV6-3 and TRBJ2-6; D is possibly TRBD1 (6 bases). The CDR3 is made up of 18 amino acids. The germline CDR1 and CDR2 sequences are MNHEY and SVGEGT. CDR3 loop: CACSVADSDFSGANVLTF. CDR3 DNA: TGTGCCTGCAGCGTGGCGGACAGCGACTTCTCTGGGGCCAACGTCCTGACTTTC.

This clone has a count of ten or more. The CDR3 protein is CASSEEHSRIRNTIYF. The CDR3 nucleotides read TGTGCCAGCAGTGAAGAACATTCGAGAATACGGAACACCATATATTTT. This chain joins TRBV6-1 and TRBJ1-3; D unclear. Trimming shortened V by 1 base and J by 7 bases, and 17 bases separated the two germline ends. The CDR3 is 16 residues long. Per germline, CDR1 MNHNS and CDR2 SASEGT.

The chain recombines TRBV6-1 with TRBJ2-1; D is unclear. V lost 1 base, J lost 8 bases, and 15 bases lay in between. CDR3 length: 15 amino acids. Germline CDR1 MNHNS, CDR2 SASEGT. CDR3 residues: CASSEGGVPAYEQFF. The CDR3 DNA follows: TGTGCCAGCAGTGAAGGTGGGGTCCCCGCCTATGAGCAGTTCTTC.

This clone was seen repeatedly, ten times or more. The chain links TRBV20-1 to TRBJ2-5; 9 positions match TRBD2. There are 12 residues in the CDR3. CDR1 and CDR2 (germline): DFQATT, SNEGSKA (reference sequence). V lost 5 bases and J lost 4; bases outside the gene matches: 2. DNA for the CDR3: TGCAGTGCTGTTAGCGGGAGAGAGACCCAGTACTTC. This encodes CSAVSGRETQYF.

This clone was recorded a few times. One junction end disagrees with the germline gene, perhaps due to a read error. The rearrangement joins TRBV18 to TRBJ2-7, with 9 bases identical to TRBD1. Germline CDR1 is KGHSH and CDR2 is LQKENI. This CDR3 is 13 amino acids long. Written as DNA, the CDR3 is TGCGCCAGCTCACCGGGACAGGGTACCGAGCAGTACTTC. Amino acids: CASSPGQGTEQYF.

The table lists this clone with a few counts. The chain employs TRBV7-8 and TRBJ1-5; D is unresolved. CDR3 length equals 12 residues. V was shortened by 5 bases and J by 6 bases, with 8 bases between the two germline ends. Germline lookup yields CDR1 SGHVS and CDR2 FQNEAQ. Written as DNA, the CDR3 is TGTGCCAGCAGCCAGAGGGCTCAGCCCCAGCATTTT. Amino acids: CASSQRAQPQHF.

Many counts were recorded for this clone. This chain links TRBV7-2 with TRBJ1-1; TRBD1 agrees at 10 bases. The trim removed 1 base at V and 6 bases at J, leaving 11 bases unmatched. The CDR3 runs to 17 residues. Germline CDR1 SGHTA, CDR2 FQGNSA. CDR3 protein: CASSLGYPGQGFPEAFF. CDR3 DNA sequence: TGTGCCAGCAGCTTAGGATACCCGGGACAGGGGTTCCCTGAAGCTTTCTTT.

This clone has just a few counts. The DNA for the CDR3 is TGCGCCAGCAGCTTGGCCGGGGGCCTCGGGGAGCAGTACTTC. Residues: CASSLAGGLGEQYF. The chain carries TRBV5-1 and TRBJ2-7; D may be TRBD1 or TRBD2 (6 bases each). This CDR3 spans 14 amino acids. Germline V CDR1 and CDR2: SGHRS, YFSETQ. The V end was cut by 0 bases, the J end by 7 bases, with 14 bases between.

The J gene is TRBJ2-5, the V gene TRBV5-4, with D perhaps TRBD1 (5 bases). The CDR3 length is 14 residues. Looked up from germline, CDR1 is SGHNT and CDR2 is YYREEE (reference sequence). Trimming removed 0 bases at V and 1 base at J, with 7 bases between. The CDR3 reads CASSLGRVQETQYF. The DNA of the CDR3 is TGTGCCAGCAGCTTGGGCAGGGTCCAAGAGACCCAGTACTTC.

This clone was found many times. The rearrangement links TRBV6-1 to TRBJ2-2, with TRBD2 as a possible D gene (6 bases). This CDR3 comprises 13 residues. Trimming took off 6 bases at V and 7 bases at J, with 12 bases between the two ends. The germline gives CDR1 MNHNS, CDR2 SASEGT. The CDR3 DNA reads TGTGCCAGCAGCGGGAGAAGGGGCGGGGAGCTGTTTTTT. Its protein is CASSGRRGGELFF.

This clone was seen at least ten times. The gene calls are TRBV6-5 and TRBJ2-7, with 7 nucleotides matching TRBD1. The ends lost 2 bases at V and 2 bases at J; junction bases unmatched: 6. Germline CDR1 and CDR2: MNHEY and SVGAGI. The CDR3 contains 15 residues. In nucleotides, the CDR3 is TGTGCCAGCAGTTACGCCACAGGGGCCGCCTACGAGCAGTACTTC. The encoded protein is CASSYATGAAYEQYF.

This clone came up many times. The chain links TRBV10-2 to TRBJ2-1; D unclear. With 3 bases removed from V and 9 bases from J, the gap between germline ends came to 6 bases. The CDR3 length is 11 residues. CDR1 WSHSY and CDR2 SAAADI come from the germline V gene. CDR3 region: CASSEVTEQFF. CDR3 coding DNA: TGCGCCAGCAGTGAAGTGACTGAGCAGTTCTTC.

The V gene is TRBV12-3 or TRBV12-4, the J gene TRBJ1-2; the match to TRBD1 covers 8 bases. V lost 8 bases and J lost 4; bases outside the gene matches: 12. The CDR3 runs 15 residues. The CDR3 region is CASGTVTGVAYGYTF. CDR3 DNA sequence: TGTGCCAGCGGTACCGTGACAGGGGTCGCCTATGGCTACACCTTC.

The J gene is TRBJ1-1, the V gene TRBV19; no definite D call. Germline CDR1 and CDR2: LNHDA and SQIVND (reference sequence). The CDR3 length is 14 residues. Trimming stripped 1 base from V and 6 bases from J, with 12 bases between. CDR3 protein: CASSIGTREAEAFF. The CDR3 nucleotides read TGTGCCAGTAGTATAGGCACAAGGGAGGCTGAAGCTTTCTTT.

This clone was picked up many times. The rearrangement uses TRBV18 and TRBJ2-2, with 12 bases identical to TRBD2. This CDR3 region has 16 residues. With V trimmed by 2 bases and J by 5 bases, 3 bases remained unmatched. Germline values: CDR1 KGHSH, CDR2 LQKENI. CDR3 bases: TGTGCCAGCTCACCAGGGACTAGCGGGCAGACCGGGGAGCTGTTTTTT. Protein product: CASSPGTSGQTGELFF.

This clone was seen repeatedly, ten times or more. The J gene is TRBJ2-5, the V gene TRBV28; D may be TRBD1 (6 bases). V was trimmed by 5 bases and J by 9 bases, leaving 25 bases between them. Germline values: CDR1 MDHEN, CDR2 SYDVKM. CDR3 length equals 16 residues. CDR3 amino acids: CASSPKYIHRKGAQYF. The CDR3 DNA is TGTGCCAGCAGTCCCAAGTACATACACAGGAAGGGGGCCCAGTACTTC. The variable domain in full, completed from reference TRBV28 and TRBJ2-5, reads DVKVTQSSRYLVKRTGEKVFLECVQDMDHENMFWYRQDPGLGLRLIYFSYDVKMKEKGDIPEGYSVSREKKERFSLILESASTNQTSMYLCASSPKYIHRKGAQYFGPGTRLLVL.

This sequence joins TRBV6-1 and TRBJ1-4; no clear D. Germline assignment: CDR1 MNHNS and CDR2 SASEGT. The germline V and J ends were trimmed by 8 bases and 8 bases, with 15 bases remaining between them. CDR3 length: 13 amino acids. CDR3 sequence (DNA): TGTGCCAGCCGAGCGCCGTCGAGGGAAAAACTGTTTTTT. This translates into CASRAPSREKLFF.

There are many counts of this clone. This chain links TRBV20-1 with TRBJ1-2; D not certain. The CDR3 has 12 residues. The germline V gene has CDR1 DFQATT and CDR2 SNEGSKA (reference sequence). Trimming took off 6 bases at V and 2 bases at J, with 10 bases between the two ends. The CDR3 is CSAPVQNYGYTF. In nucleotides, the CDR3 is TGCAGTGCCCCGGTGCAGAACTATGGCTACACCTTC.